This T cell receptor (beta chain) emerged from a study of T cell responses to AZD1222 COVID-19 vaccine. TCRdb's table, derived via immunoSEQ multiplex PCR, lists solely in-frame clones and lacks some. The sample contains 55,000 to 65,000 clones, about three quarters of which appear only once. Germline CDR1 SGDLS, CDR2 YYNGEE. CDR3 length: 17 residues. V dropped 4 bases and J dropped 7 bases, with 26 bases sitting between them. The chain uses TRBV9 and TRBJ1-1; D is possibly TRBD1 (6 bases). The clonotype comes from an adult who received the AZD1222 COVID-19 vaccine. The material sequenced was peripheral blood, taken 28 days after the second AZD1222 dose. Written as DNA, the CDR3 is TGTGCCAGCAGCCCTAGGGGGACCACATCACTCGGGGGTGAAGCTTTCTTT. Amino acids: CASSPRGTTSLGGEAFF. The full variable domain, completed using reference TRBV9 and TRBJ1-1, is DSGVTQTPKHLITATGQRVTLRCSPRSGDLSVYWYQQSLDQGLQFLIQYYNGEERAKGNILERFSAQQFPDLHSELNLSSLELGDSALYFCASSPRGTTSLGGEAFFGQGTRLTVV.